This TCR beta chain originates from a study of shared clonotypes between healthy human individuals. Libraries were prepared by immunoSEQ multiplex PCR; TCRdb keeps only in-frame clonotypes and omits some of them. The table includes over 1.5 million clones, 95% to 99% detected once. Germline V CDR1 and CDR2: SGHTA, FQGTGA. The CDR3 consists of 13 residues. V trimming: 5 bases; J trimming: 12 bases; junction bases outside the gene matches: 7. A few counts support this clone. What it binds is not known. General study points: Since donors were few, the genetic and exposure-history diversity represented was limited.

The sample consisted of naive CD4+ T cells sorted from blood. Documented subset: CD45RA+ positively selected. V is TRBV7-3 and J is TRBJ2-7; TRBD2 matches at 13 bases. The sequence was obtained from a man between 25 and 39 years old in good health. The CDR3 nucleotides read TGTGCCAGCAGCCTCACGGGACTAGCGGGACTGTACTTC. This encodes CASSLTGLAGLYF.